One sample yielded the 4 T cell receptor beta chains listed below, sequenced in a study of T-cell memory formation after mild COVID-19 (dated by TCRdb to the early 2020s). Libraries were made using 5' RACE. Data came from an Illumina NovaSeq 6000. TCRdb ran its own pipeline on the public reads, namely fastp trimming at Q25 and MiXCR clone calling, and kept in-frame beta chains. Entries that share a CDR3 protein sequence are merged under the most common genes and DNA. This sample has under 300,000 distinct CDR3 sequences in its table, and approximately 8% of those were observed once. The ten top clones hold about 20% of the sample. Sample: PBMCs or a T cell subset sorted from them (not recorded which). The receptors derive from a man aged 18 to 29 who had mild COVID-19 (a few samples of this study predate the infection). The sample titles of this study are shuffled in the database, so cell type and time point are left out; the donor was told from shared clones.

This clonotype was counted at least ten times. The rearrangement uses TRBV4-1 and TRBJ1-4; D not resolved. The germline V gene has CDR1 MGHRA and CDR2 YSYEKL. The CDR3 sequence is 14 residues long. The V end was cut by 1 base, the J end by 8 bases, with 11 bases between. The CDR3 DNA reads as TGCGCCAGCAGCCAAGTGGGGATATCAGAAAAACTGTTTTTT. Translated: CASSQVGISEKLFF.

This clonotype has a count of ten or more. The V and J genes are TRBV3-1 and TRBJ1-2; no clear D gene. V was shortened by 4 bases and J by 5 bases, with 14 bases between the two germline ends. The germline CDR1 and CDR2 sequences are LGHDT and YNNKEL (reference sequence). The CDR3 sequence is 14 residues long. The CDR3 coding sequence is TGTGCCAGCAGCCCAACCGGCCCGTCGTATGGCTACACCTTC. This sequence encodes CASSPTGPSYGYTF.

This rearrangement joins TRBV5-1 to TRBJ2-5; either TRBD1 or TRBD2 may supply D (5 bases each). The germline V gene has CDR1 SGHRS and CDR2 YFSETQ. CDR3 length equals 16 residues. Trimming took 0 bases from V and 7 from J, leaving 19 bases between them. CDR3 nucleotides: TGCGCCAGCAGCTTGGGAGGGGTCGGCAAAGTTGGGACCCAGTACTTC. Residues: CASSLGGVGKVGTQYF.

The chain links TRBV18 to TRBJ1-5; D gene unclear. CDR3 length equals 15 residues. V lost 3 bases, J lost 1 base, and 10 bases lay in between. Germline assignment: CDR1 KGHSH and CDR2 LQKENI. The CDR3 protein is CASSPREGSNQPQHF. CDR3 nucleotide sequence: TGTGCCAGCTCACCGAGGGAGGGAAGCAATCAGCCCCAGCATTTT.